These T cell receptor beta chains were read from a single sample in a study of T cell responses to AZD1222 COVID-19 vaccine. The table came from immunoSEQ multiplex PCR; TCRdb's copy has only in-frame clones and leaves some out. Counted here are about 140,000 clones, around 92% occurring once; the ten biggest clones make up about 3%. The sample in question was peripheral blood, obtained on day 0 of AZD1222 vaccination. These receptors all stem from an adult in good health. CDR3s include the opening cysteine and the closing phenylalanine or tryptophan. A D gene is named only where the DNA matches it firmly. For some rows the clone size is stated as once, few or many, or as a class when expanded; others skip it.

>TRBV30|NA|TRBD1|TRBJ2-3
TGTGCCTGGAGTTCAGCAAGGGGGCGCGGGAGCACAGATACGCAGTATTTT
CAWSSARGRGSTDTQYF
>TRBV5-1|NA|NA|TRBJ1-1
TGCGCCAGCAGCCCCCCGAGGAACACTGAAGCTTTCTTT
CASSPPRNTEAFF
>TRBV6-1|NA|NA|TRBJ2-6
TGTGCCAGCAGTGAATTGGGGGGAACTGGGGCCAACGTCCTGACTTTC
CASSELGGTGANVLTF
>TRBV7-8|NA|NA|TRBJ1-6
TGTGCCAGCAGCGGACCGCCCTACTATAATTCACCCCTCCACTTT
CASSGPPYYNSPLHF
>TRBV7-3|NA|TRBD1|TRBJ1-1
TGTGCCAGCAGCTTAACGGGCGCCGGGACAGTCAACACTGAAGCTTTCTTT
CASSLTGAGTVNTEAFF
>TRBV21-1|NA|NA|TRBJ2-3
TGTGCCAGCAGCAACCAGAGGACTAGCGGGAGCCTTACTAGCACAGATACGCAGTATTTT
CASSNQRTSGSLTSTDTQYF
>TRBV30|once|TRBD2|TRBJ2-3
TGTGCCTGGAGGTGGACTAGCGGCACAGATACGCAGTATTTT
CAWRWTSGTDTQYF
>TRBV2|NA|NA|TRBJ2-3
TGTGCCAGCAGGGCTGGGGCGGGGAGCACAGATACGCAGTATTTT
CASRAGAGSTDTQYF
>TRBV7-2|once|NA|TRBJ2-1
TGTGCCAGCAGCTTAGCCTCAGGGGGGATGGCCTACAATGAGCAGTTCTTC
CASSLASGGMAYNEQFF
>TRBV5-6|NA|NA|TRBJ1-1
TGTGCCAGCAGCAGCTTGGTGGGTGGTGAAGCTTTCTTT
CASSSLVGGEAFF
>TRBV6-1|NA|NA|TRBJ1-1
TGTGCCAGCAGTGAAGCGTCGGGATGGCGGGGTTACATGAACACTGAAGCTTTCTTT
CASSEASGWRGYMNTEAFF
>TRBV27|NA|TRBD1|TRBJ1-2
TGTGCCAGCAGTTTAAGGGCAGGGGGCGACTATGGCTACACCTTC
CASSLRAGGDYGYTF
>TRBV5-6|NA|TRBD2|TRBJ2-5
TGTGCCAGCAGGTCACTGGGAGGGGAGGTAGGAGAGACCCAGTACTTC
CASRSLGGEVGETQYF
>TRBV6-5|NA|TRBD1|TRBJ1-2
TGTGCCAGCAGAGGTTCGGACAGGAGAGGCTACACCTTC
CASRGSDRRGYTF
>TRBV4-3|NA|NA|TRBJ1-4
TGCGCCAGCAGCCAAGATCGGTCTTGGCATGAAAAACTGTTTTTT
CASSQDRSWHEKLFF
>TRBV3-1/TRBV3-2|NA|NA|TRBJ1-6
TGTGCCAGCAGCCAGGGACGGGATAATTCACCCCTCCACTTT
CASSQGRDNSPLHF
>TRBV6-5|NA|NA|TRBJ1-3
TGTGCCAGCAGTTACTCTGGGACATCTGGAAACACCATATATTTT
CASSYSGTSGNTIYF
>TRBV4-3|NA|NA|TRBJ1-2
TGCGCCAGCAGCCAAGAAAGCCCTTCAGCCTATGGCTACACCTTC
CASSQESPSAYGYTF
>TRBV29-1|few|TRBD2|TRBJ2-2
TGCAGCGTCCGACTAGCGGGAGGAACCGGGGAGCTGTTTTTT
CSVRLAGGTGELFF
>TRBV3-1/TRBV3-2|NA|NA|TRBJ2-7
TGTGCCAGCAGCCGGACGGGATCCTACGAGCAGTACTTC
CASSRTGSYEQYF
>TRBV6-6|NA|NA|TRBJ2-2
TGTGCCAGCAGTTACTCTCGGGAGAGCACCGGGGAGCTGTTTTTT
CASSYSRESTGELFF
>TRBV19|NA|TRBD1|TRBJ1-2
TGTGCCAGTAGGGGGACAGGGAGGGACTATGGCTACACCTTC
CASRGTGRDYGYTF
>TRBV5-1|NA|NA|TRBJ1-1
TGCGCCAGCAGCCTAATCGGACCTTTAGACACTGAAGCTTTCTTT
CASSLIGPLDTEAFF
>TRBV4-1|NA|NA|TRBJ1-1
TGCGCCAGCAGGCCCTTCCTGAATAGTGACACTGAAGCTTTCTTT
CASRPFLNSDTEAFF
>TRBV3-1/TRBV3-2|NA|TRBD2|TRBJ2-7
TGTGCCAGCAGCCAAAAACCCCCTAGCGGGGGGGCCTACGAGCAGTACTTC
CASSQKPPSGGAYEQYF
>TRBV27|once|NA|TRBJ2-2
TGTGCCAGCAGTTTACATTGGGCCACCGGGGAGCTGTTTTTT
CASSLHWATGELFF
>TRBV11-2|NA|TRBD1|TRBJ1-2
TGTGCCAGCAGCATTGGGACAGCTGTCTATGGCTACACCTTC
CASSIGTAVYGYTF
>TRBV30|NA|TRBD2|TRBJ2-1
TGTGCCTGGAGTGTCTCTAGGACTAGCGGGCGGAACAATGAGCAGTTCTTC
CAWSVSRTSGRNNEQFF
>TRBV9|NA|NA|TRBJ2-1
TGTGCCAGCAGCCCCCGGGGGAACGGAGGACCCTACAATGAGCAGTTCTTC
CASSPRGNGGPYNEQFF
>TRBV7-2|NA|NA|TRBJ2-1
TGTGCCAGCAGCTTAGATTTCGGACAGGGAGGGGACAATGAGCAGTTCTTC
CASSLDFGQGGDNEQFF
>TRBV3-1/TRBV3-2|NA|NA|TRBJ1-6
TGTGCCAGCAGCCAAGTGAATTCACCCCTCCACTTT
CASSQVNSPLHF
>TRBV6-5|once|NA|TRBJ1-6
TGTGCCAGCAGTTCCCGTTTGTGGGATTCACCCCTCCACTTT
CASSSRLWDSPLHF
>TRBV7-3|NA|NA|TRBJ2-1
TGTGCCAGCAGCCCTCTCCCCCCGCGGAACCCCACCTACAATGAGCAGTTCTTC
CASSPLPPRNPTYNEQFF
>TRBV6-5|NA|TRBD2|TRBJ2-1
TGTGCCAGCAGTCCCGGGGGGTGGGATGAGCAGTTCTTC
CASSPGGWDEQFF
>TRBV5-1|once|TRBD1|TRBJ1-5
TGCGCCAGCAGCCTGGACAGGGACCCTCAGCCCCAGCATTTT
CASSLDRDPQPQHF
>TRBV19|NA|NA|TRBJ1-4
TGTGCCAGTAGTATCCGGGACCGCAGAAGTAATGAAAAACTGTTTTTT
CASSIRDRRSNEKLFF
>TRBV5-1|NA|NA|TRBJ2-2
TGCGCCAGCAGCTTGGTAGCAGGGGTGAACACCGGGGAGCTGTTTTTT
CASSLVAGVNTGELFF
>TRBV7-7|once|TRBD2|TRBJ2-1
TGTGCCAGCAGCCTAGGGACTAGCGGGAGTAATGAGCAGTTCTTC
CASSLGTSGSNEQFF
>TRBV11-2|NA|NA|TRBJ2-2
TGTGCCAGCTTTAAGCCCGGAGGGCTGAATTCCGGGGAGCTGTTTTTT
CASFKPGGLNSGELFF
>TRBV30|NA|NA|TRBJ1-2
TGTGCCTGGATTAGAATTTGGGAAGGGATTAACTATGGCTACACCTTC
CAWIRIWEGINYGYTF
>TRBV2|NA|NA|TRBJ1-5
TGTGCCAGCAGTGCGAGGGGGACGAATCAGCCCCAGCATTTT
CASSARGTNQPQHF
>TRBV4-2|NA|NA|TRBJ1-5
TGTGCCAGCAGCCAACTACTCGGACAGCCTCAGCCCCAGCATTTT
CASSQLLGQPQPQHF
>TRBV30|NA|NA|TRBJ1-5
TGTGCCTGGACAGGGGATCAGCCCCAGCATTTT
CAWTGDQPQHF
>TRBV27|NA|NA|TRBJ2-1
TGTGCCAGCAGTTTTTCGGGGACCCAGTTCTTC
CASSFSGTQFF
>TRBV5-1|NA|NA|TRBJ1-1
TGCGCCAGCAGCTCCTCGGCAGTGAACACTGAAGCTTTCTTT
CASSSSAVNTEAFF
>TRBV28|once|NA|TRBJ1-5
TGTGCCAGCAGTTTAAATCGGGATCAGCCCCAGCATTTT
CASSLNRDQPQHF
>TRBV15|NA|NA|TRBJ1-6
TGTGCCACCAGCAGAGATCGAGGGGGAAATTCACCCCTCCACTTT
CATSRDRGGNSPLHF
>TRBV4-1|NA|TRBD1|TRBJ1-3
TGCGCCAGCAGCCAATCCGGGACAGGTGGAAACACCATATATTTT
CASSQSGTGGNTIYF
>TRBV30|NA|TRBD1|TRBJ2-7
TGTGCCTGGAGGGCCCGGGGACAGGCCTACGAGCAGTACTTC
CAWRARGQAYEQYF
>TRBV4-3|once|TRBD1|TRBJ2-2
TGCGCCAGCAGCCACGTAGGGGGCGCCGCCGGGGAGCTGTTTTTT
CASSHVGGAAGELFF